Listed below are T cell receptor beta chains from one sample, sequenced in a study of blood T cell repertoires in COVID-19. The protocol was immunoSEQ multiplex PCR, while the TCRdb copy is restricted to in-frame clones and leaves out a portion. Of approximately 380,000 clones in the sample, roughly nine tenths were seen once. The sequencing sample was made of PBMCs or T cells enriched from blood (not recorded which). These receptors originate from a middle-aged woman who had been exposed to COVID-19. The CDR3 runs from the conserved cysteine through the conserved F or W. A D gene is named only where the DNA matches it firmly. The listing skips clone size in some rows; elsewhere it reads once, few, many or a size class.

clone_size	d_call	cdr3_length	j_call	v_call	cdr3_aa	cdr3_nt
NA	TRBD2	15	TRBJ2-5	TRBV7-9	CASSLGASGQETQYF	TGTGCCAGCAGCTTAGGGGCTAGCGGGCAAGAGACCCAGTACTTC
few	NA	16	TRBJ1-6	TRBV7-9	CASSSLPGGGNSPLHF	TGTGCCAGCAGCTCTCTTCCGGGGGGGGGCAATTCACCCCTCCACTTT
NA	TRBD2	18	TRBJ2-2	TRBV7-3	CASSSQGLAGVARGELFF	TGTGCCAGCAGCTCACAGGGACTAGCGGGAGTTGCTCGGGGGGAGCTGTTTTTT
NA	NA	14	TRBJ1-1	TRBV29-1	CSVDKVPMNTEAFF	TGCAGCGTGGACAAGGTCCCGATGAACACTGAAGCTTTCTTT
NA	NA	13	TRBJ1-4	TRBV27	CASSFPGGAKLFF	TGTGCCAGCAGTTTTCCGGGAGGGGCAAAACTGTTTTTT
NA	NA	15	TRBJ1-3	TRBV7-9	CASSLGRGYGNTIYF	TGTGCCAGCAGCTTGGGCAGGGGATATGGAAACACCATATATTTT
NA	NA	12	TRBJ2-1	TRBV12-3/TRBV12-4	CASTRVGTPQFF	TGTGCCAGCACCCGAGTGGGGACTCCGCAGTTCTTC
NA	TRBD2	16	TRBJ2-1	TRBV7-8	CASSLDGTSGGREQFF	TGTGCCAGCAGCTTAGACGGGACTAGCGGGGGGAGGGAGCAGTTCTTC
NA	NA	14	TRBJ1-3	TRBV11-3	CASSSPVSGNTIYF	TGTGCCAGCAGCTCCCCTGTCTCTGGAAACACCATATATTTT
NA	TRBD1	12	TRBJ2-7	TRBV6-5	CASSHRGHEQYF	TGTGCCAGCAGCCACAGGGGCCACGAGCAGTACTTC
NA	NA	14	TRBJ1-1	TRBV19	CASSIDTRGTEAFF	TGTGCCAGTAGTATAGACACCAGAGGGACTGAAGCTTTCTTT
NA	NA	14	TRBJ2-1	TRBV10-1	CASSDQAQGHEQFF	TGCGCCAGCAGCGACCAGGCTCAGGGTCATGAGCAGTTCTTC
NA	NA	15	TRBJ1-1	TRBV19	CASSPASSGGTEAFF	TGTGCCAGTAGTCCCGCCTCCTCGGGTGGAACTGAAGCTTTCTTT
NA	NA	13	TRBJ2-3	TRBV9	CASRESGTDTQYF	TGTGCCAGCCGGGAGTCGGGCACAGATACGCAGTATTTT
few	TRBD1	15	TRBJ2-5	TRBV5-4	CASSSDRGPQETQYF	TGTGCCAGCAGCTCGGACAGGGGCCCCCAAGAGACCCAGTACTTC
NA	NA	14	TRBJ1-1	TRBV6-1	CASSEVPRNTEAFF	TGTGCCAGCAGTGAAGTTCCCAGGAACACTGAAGCTTTCTTT
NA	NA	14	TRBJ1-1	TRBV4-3	CASSQDLGRTEAFF	TGCGCCAGCAGCCAAGATCTGGGGAGGACTGAAGCTTTCTTT
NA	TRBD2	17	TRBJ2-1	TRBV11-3	CASSSEMGGASYNEQFF	TGTGCCAGCAGCTCCGAGATGGGAGGGGCATCCTACAATGAGCAGTTCTTC
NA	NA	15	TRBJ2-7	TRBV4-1	CASSRTKGEIYEQYF	TGCGCCAGCAGCCGTACTAAGGGGGAGATCTACGAGCAGTACTTC
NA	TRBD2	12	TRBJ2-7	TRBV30	CAWSQQRGEQYF	TGTGCCTGGAGTCAGCAGCGGGGCGAGCAGTACTTC
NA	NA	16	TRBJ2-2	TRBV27	CASSLRRTADTGELFF	TGTGCCAGCAGCCTTAGGAGGACTGCAGACACCGGGGAGCTGTTTTTT
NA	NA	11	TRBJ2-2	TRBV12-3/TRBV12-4	CATQRGGELFF	TGTGCCACACAACGCGGCGGGGAGCTGTTTTTT
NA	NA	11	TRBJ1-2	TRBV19	CATQDWYGYTF	TGTGCCACTCAAGACTGGTATGGCTACACCTTC
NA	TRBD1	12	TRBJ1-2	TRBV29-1	CSVTGANYGYTF	TGCAGCGTGACAGGGGCGAACTATGGCTACACCTTC
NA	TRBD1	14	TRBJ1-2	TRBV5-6	CASSQGGNNYGYTF	TGTGCCAGCAGCCAAGGGGGCAATAACTATGGCTACACCTTC
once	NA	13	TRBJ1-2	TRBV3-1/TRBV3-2	CASSQVGGYGYTF	TGTGCCAGCAGCCAAGTGGGAGGATATGGCTACACCTTC
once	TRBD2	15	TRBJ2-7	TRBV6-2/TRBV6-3	CASSLGLAVSYEQYF	TGTGCCAGCAGCCTGGGACTAGCGGTCTCCTACGAGCAGTACTTC
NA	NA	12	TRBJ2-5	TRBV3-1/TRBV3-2	CASSLRGETQYF	TGTGCCAGCAGCCTCCGGGGGGAGACCCAGTACTTC
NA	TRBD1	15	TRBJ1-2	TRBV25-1	CASSEYPGQVGGYTF	TGTGCCAGCAGTGAATATCCTGGACAGGTTGGTGGCTACACCTTC
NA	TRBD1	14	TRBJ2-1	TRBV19	CASSISSGGPEQFF	TGTGCCAGTAGTATAAGTTCAGGGGGTCCTGAGCAGTTCTTC
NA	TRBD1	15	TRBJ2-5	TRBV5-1	CASSLYRGKEETQYF	TGCGCCAGCAGCTTGTACAGGGGGAAGGAGGAGACCCAGTACTTC
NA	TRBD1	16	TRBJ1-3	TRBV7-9	CASSTRGQGLRNTIYF	TGTGCCAGCAGCACCCGGGGACAGGGATTAAGAAACACCATATATTTT
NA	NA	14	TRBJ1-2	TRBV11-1	CASSLRQADYGYTF	TGTGCCAGCAGCTTAAGACAGGCCGACTATGGCTACACCTTC
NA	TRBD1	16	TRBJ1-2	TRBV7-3	CASSDPGNRDRGGYTF	TGTGCCAGCAGCGACCCAGGGAACCGGGACAGAGGTGGCTACACCTTC
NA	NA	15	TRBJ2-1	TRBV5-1	CASSLLQAAYNEQFF	TGCGCCAGCAGCTTGCTACAGGCGGCCTACAATGAGCAGTTCTTC
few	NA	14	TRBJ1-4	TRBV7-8	CASSRYATNEKLFF	TGTGCCAGCAGCCGATACGCGACTAATGAAAAACTGTTTTTT
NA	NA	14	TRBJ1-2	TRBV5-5	CASSEDSSSGGYTF	TGTGCCAGCAGCGAGGACTCATCATCGGGGGGCTACACCTTC
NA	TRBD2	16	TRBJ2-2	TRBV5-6	CASSWRASGTFLGLFF	TGTGCCAGCAGCTGGAGGGCTAGCGGGACCTTTTTAGGGCTGTTTTTT
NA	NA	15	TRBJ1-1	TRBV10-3	CAISEAQGTNTEAFF	TGTGCCATCAGTGAGGCACAGGGAACGAACACTGAAGCTTTCTTT
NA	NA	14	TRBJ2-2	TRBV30	CAWSIGSNTGELFF	TGTGCCTGGAGTATCGGTAGTAACACCGGGGAGCTGTTTTTT
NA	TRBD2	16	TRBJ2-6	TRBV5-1	CASSLDGGAGANVLTF	TGCGCCAGCAGCTTGGATGGGGGGGCTGGGGCCAACGTCCTGACTTTC